This passage covers 7 T cell receptor beta chains from one sample sequenced in a study of T cells in Graves' hyperthyroidism and ophthalmopathy. RNA transcripts yielded amplified TCR beta CDR3 regions. The TCR CDR3 first-round RT-PCR relied on the HTBI primer set. TCRdb used MiXCR to reprocess the multiplex PCR reads, holding one entry per CDR3 protein. Of about 840,000 distinct CDR3 sequences listed, approximately 40% are singletons. Sample: blood. The source of these receptors is a man aged 18 to 29 with Graves' hyperthyroidism.

V is TRBV9 and J is TRBJ2-6, with 9 bases lining up with TRBD1. This CDR3 is 17 amino acids long. CDR1 and CDR2 from the germline V gene are SGDLS and YYNGEE. Trimming took 4 bases from V and 2 from J; bases not matched to a gene: 7. The chain's CDR3 is CASSPTGGYTGANVLTF. In DNA, the CDR3 is TGTGCCAGCAGCCCTACAGGGGGCTACACTGGGGCCAACGTCCTGACTTTC.

Many counts were recorded for this clonotype. The junction shows a germline mismatch at one end, possibly a read error. V gene TRBV5-1 combines with J gene TRBJ2-2, with TRBD1 matching 7 bases. CDR1 SGHRS and CDR2 YFSETQ come from the germline V gene. The CDR3 has 14 amino acids. CDR3 residues: CASSWDRNTGELFF. The CDR3 region has the DNA TGTGCCAGCAGCTGGGACAGGAACACCGGGGAGCTGTTTTTT.

This clonotype was seen at least ten times. The CDR3 protein is CSAEYRVRNQPQHF. For the CDR3, the DNA is TGCAGTGCCGAATACAGGGTTAGGAATCAGCCCCAGCATTTT. The V gene is TRBV20-1, the J gene TRBJ1-5; TRBD1 is a possible D gene (6 bases). Trimming shortened V by 6 bases and J by 4 bases, and 16 bases separated the two germline ends. This CDR3 region has 14 residues. CDR1 is DFQATT, CDR2 SNEGSKA, per germline (reference sequence).

The V gene is TRBV7-9, the J gene TRBJ2-3; 9 positions agree with TRBD2. The CDR3 is 15 amino acids. With 4 bases clipped from V and 1 base from J, the junction kept 3 bases outside the gene matches. Germline assignment: CDR1 SEHNR and CDR2 FQNEAQ (reference sequence). CDR3 DNA: TGTGCCAGCAGCTCGGGACTAGCAGGCACAGATACGCAGTATTTT. Protein product: CASSSGLAGTDTQYF.

Worth noting for this clonotype: This may be a read error: a much more frequent sequence differs by one nucleotide. V usage is TRBV7-2 and J usage is TRBJ1-2; D unresolved. The CDR3 covers 16 residues. V shed 4 bases and J shed 2 bases, with 17 bases lying between them. CDR1 SGHTA and CDR2 FQGNSA come from the germline V gene. As DNA, the CDR3 is TGTGCCAGCAGCTCGGGCAGTCCCTCCGGAAACTATGGCTACACCTTC. Its translation is CASSSGSPSGNYGYTF.

The table lists this clonotype with a few counts. The V and J genes are TRBV7-2 and TRBJ1-1, with D possibly TRBD1 on 6 matching bases. Trimming removed 5 bases at V and 4 bases at J, with 14 bases between. The CDR3 covers 14 residues. CDR1 is SGHTA, CDR2 FQGNSA, per germline. Here the CDR3 DNA reads TGTGCCAGCAGCCCGCAGGGGTTGAGCACTGAAGCTTTCTTT. This sequence encodes CASSPQGLSTEAFF.

This clonotype was picked up a small number of times. The rearrangement joins TRBV9 to TRBJ1-1; the D is unclear. The CDR3 spans 13 residues. The V gene's germline CDR1 is SGDLS and CDR2 YYNGEE. V was trimmed by 4 bases and J by 1 base, leaving 8 bases between them. This CDR3 reads CASSKTSNTEAFF. CDR3 bases: TGTGCCAGCAGCAAGACCTCGAACACTGAAGCTTTCTTT.